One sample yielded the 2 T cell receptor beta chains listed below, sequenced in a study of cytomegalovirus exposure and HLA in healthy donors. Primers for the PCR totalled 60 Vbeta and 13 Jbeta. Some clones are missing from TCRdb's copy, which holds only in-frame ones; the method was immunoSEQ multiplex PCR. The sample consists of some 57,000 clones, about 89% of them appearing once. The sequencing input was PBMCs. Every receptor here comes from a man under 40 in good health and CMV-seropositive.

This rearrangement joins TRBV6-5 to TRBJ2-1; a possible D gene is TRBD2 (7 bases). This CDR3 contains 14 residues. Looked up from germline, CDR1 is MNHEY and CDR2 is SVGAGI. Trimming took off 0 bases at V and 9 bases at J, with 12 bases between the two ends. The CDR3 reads CASSYSQGLSEQFF. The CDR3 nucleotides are TGTGCCAGCAGTTACTCACAGGGACTATCTGAGCAGTTCTTC.

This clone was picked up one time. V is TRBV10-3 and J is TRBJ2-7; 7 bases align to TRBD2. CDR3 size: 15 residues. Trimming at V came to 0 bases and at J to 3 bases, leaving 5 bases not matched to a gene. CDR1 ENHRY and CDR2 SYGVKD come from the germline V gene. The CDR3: CAISESASGDYEQYF. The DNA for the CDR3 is TGTGCCATCAGTGAGTCGGCTAGCGGCGACTACGAGCAGTACTTC.